A single sample is the source of the 8 T cell receptor beta chains below, sequenced in a study of CD8+ T cells in alopecia areata. Extracted from the samples, RNA was reverse transcribed into cDNA to serve as the sequencing template. Only in-frame clones appear in the TCRdb table, and some are missing; sequencing was by immunoSEQ multiplex PCR. The sample holds roughly 250,000 clones, 67% seen once. Specimen: CD4+ T cells sorted from blood, collected at week 0. The receptor source for this set is a human donor with alopecia areata.

The chain has TRBV29-1 and TRBJ2-4; tentatively, D is TRBD1 (5 bases). Germline CDR1 SQVTM, CDR2 ANQGSEA. The V gene lost 1 base and the J gene lost 6 bases, with 10 bases spanning the gap. The CDR3 is 13 amino acids. The CDR3 DNA follows: TGCAGCGTTGAAGGGGGCCCGGGAAACATTCAGTACTTC. Its protein product is CSVEGGPGNIQYF.

The J gene is TRBJ1-2, the V gene TRBV7-9; D unclear. Germline V gene lookup returns CDR1 SEHNR and CDR2 FQNEAQ (reference sequence). The CDR3 sequence is 14 residues long. Trimming left V 5 bases short and J 2 bases short, with 12 bases between. CDR3 coding DNA: TGTGCCAGCAGCCGCTTGGGAGGCAACTATGGCTACACCTTC. This encodes CASSRLGGNYGYTF.

This clone was seen only once. The V and J genes are TRBV10-3 and TRBJ2-2; D is undetermined. The V gene lost 2 bases and the J gene lost 8 bases, with 9 bases spanning the gap. This CDR3 region has 13 residues. The germline CDR1 and CDR2 sequences are ENHRY and SYGVKD. CDR3 nucleotide sequence: TGTGCCATCAGTGAGATCCCCAAGGGGGAGCTGTTTTTT. Translation: CAISEIPKGELFF.

The chain combines TRBV7-6 with TRBJ1-4, with D unresolved. CDR1 is SGHVS, CDR2 FNYEAQ, per germline. Trimming removed 3 bases at V and 7 bases at J, with 9 bases between. The CDR3 has 13 residues. CDR3 DNA: TGTGCCAGCAGCTTGTATTGGGGTGAAAAACTGTTTTTT. It codes for CASSLYWGEKLFF.

The gene calls are TRBV29-1 and TRBJ1-2, with TRBD1 identical over 9 bases. CDR3 length: 12 amino acids. Unmatched junction bases numbered 5, after V lost 3 bases and J lost 9 bases. The germline V gene has CDR1 SQVTM and CDR2 ANQGSEA. The CDR3 bases are TGCAGCGTTGAGGGACAGGGCGGACGCTACACCTTC. It specifies CSVEGQGGRYTF.

This clone was observed once. This chain connects TRBV29-1 to TRBJ2-1; TRBD1 might be the D (6 bases). In germline, CDR1 is SQVTM, CDR2 ANQGSEA. This CDR3 has 13 residues. With 5 bases removed from V and 9 bases from J, the gap between germline ends came to 17 bases. CDR3 coding DNA: TGCAGCGTTAGGGACAATCCGCTTTTTGAGCAGTTCTTC. It codes for CSVRDNPLFEQFF.

The gene calls are TRBV29-1 and TRBJ1-4; no firm D call. This CDR3 has 12 amino acids. Germline V gives CDR1 SQVTM, CDR2 ANQGSEA. The V and J ends lost 7 bases and 5 bases respectively, with 11 bases between them. The CDR3 reads CSASDGNEKLFF. DNA of the CDR3: TGCAGCGCTTCGGACGGGAATGAAAAACTGTTTTTT.

This clone was seen only once. The chain uses TRBV30 and TRBJ1-1, with TRBD1 identical over 9 bases. Looked up from germline, CDR1 is GTSNPN and CDR2 is SVGIG (reference sequence). V shed 3 bases, J shed 4 bases, and the junction held 9 bases outside the gene matches. The length of the CDR3 is 15 residues. As DNA, the CDR3 is TGTGCCTGGAGACGCTACAGGGGGCAGGTCACTGAAGCTTTCTTT. Translating gives CAWRRYRGQVTEAFF.